The 9 T cell receptor beta chains below come from one sample, sequenced in a study of T cell changes during pregnancy in multiple sclerosis. TCRdb's table, derived via immunoSEQ multiplex PCR, lists solely in-frame clones and lacks some. The table includes approximately 71,000 clones, roughly nine tenths detected once. The sample here was peripheral blood, taken in the third trimester of pregnancy. These receptors originate from a female donor with multiple sclerosis, enrolled in a pregnancy study.

The chain has TRBV7-8 and TRBJ2-3; 9 positions match TRBD1. Germline-derived CDR1 and CDR2 are SGHVS and FQNEAQ. Germline trimming cut 4 bases from V and 2 bases from J; bases unmatched to any gene: 10. The CDR3 covers 17 residues. The CDR3, as DNA: TGTGCCAGCAGCTGGGACAGGGCCTCGAGCGACACAGATACGCAGTATTTT. Amino acid sequence: CASSWDRASSDTDTQYF. Using reference TRBV7-8 and TRBJ2-3 for the parts outside the CDR3, the full variable domain is GAGVSQSPRYKVAKRGQDVALRCDPISGHVSLFWYQQALGQGPEFLTYFQNEAQLDKSGLPSDRFFAERPEGSVSTLKIQRTQQEDSAVYLCASSWDRASSDTDTQYFGPGTRLTVL.

The V call is TRBV5-1, the J call TRBJ2-7; TRBD2 matches at 10 bases. CDR3 length equals 15 residues. After removal of 0 bases from V and 3 bases from J, the junction contained 3 bases not matched to a gene. Germline V CDR1 and CDR2: SGHRS, YFSETQ. CDR3 protein: CASSLAPSGSYEQYF. Here the CDR3 DNA reads TGCGCCAGCAGCTTGGCTCCTAGCGGGAGCTACGAGCAGTACTTC.

For the CDR3, the DNA is TGTGCCAGTTCCTACAGGGACTATGGCTACACCTTC. Protein product: CASSYRDYGYTF. This rearrangement joins TRBV19 to TRBJ1-2; tentatively, D is TRBD1 (6 bases). CDR1 and CDR2 from the germline V gene are LNHDA and SQIVND (reference sequence). Trimming removed 8 bases at V and 3 bases at J, with 10 bases between. This CDR3 contains 12 residues.

The chain carries TRBV11-2 and TRBJ2-3; D may be TRBD1 (6 bases). V dropped 3 bases and J dropped 2 bases, with 15 bases sitting between them. Germline V gives CDR1 SGHAT, CDR2 FQNNGV. This CDR3 is built from 16 residues. CDR3 bases: TGTGCCAGCAGCTTCCCGCCGGGACAAAACACAGATACGCAGTATTTT. Protein: CASSFPPGQNTDTQYF.

This chain links TRBV19 with TRBJ1-1; 9 bases agree with TRBD1. Per germline, CDR1 LNHDA and CDR2 SQIVND (reference sequence). The CDR3 runs 17 residues. Trimming took 1 base from V and 4 from J; bases not matched to a gene: 10. CDR3: CASSIVGTGRMGTEAFF. CDR3 nucleotide sequence: TGTGCCAGTAGTATAGTGGGGACAGGGAGAATGGGCACTGAAGCTTTCTTT.

V usage is TRBV5-1 and J usage is TRBJ1-1, with TRBD1 identical over 12 bases. The V gene's germline CDR1 is SGHRS and CDR2 YFSETQ. The ends lost 0 bases at V and 7 bases at J; junction bases unmatched: 10. The CDR3 sequence is 17 residues long. CDR3 nucleotide sequence: TGCGCCAGCAGCTTGGGGGGGACAGGGGGCCGGCAAGTTGAAGCTTTCTTT. It codes for CASSLGGTGGRQVEAFF.

J is TRBJ1-1 and V is TRBV19; TRBD1 agrees at 8 bases. Germline values: CDR1 LNHDA, CDR2 SQIVND (reference sequence). V gave up 4 bases and J gave up 4 bases; unmatched junction bases: 2. This CDR3 has 13 amino acids. CDR3 nucleotides: TGTGCCAGTAGTAATACAGGGGGCACTGAAGCTTTCTTT. It codes for CASSNTGGTEAFF.

The chain is built from TRBV28 and TRBJ2-4; D gene ambiguous. The length of the CDR3 is 15 residues. Deletions cut 4 bases from V and 1 base from J, with 11 bases between. Germline V gene data show CDR1 as MDHEN and CDR2 as SYDVKM. In DNA form, the CDR3 reads TGTGCCAGCAGTTATTCGATGAGGGCCAAAAACATTCAGTACTTC. Translated, it gives CASSYSMRAKNIQYF.

V gene TRBV10-3 combines with J gene TRBJ1-4, with D possibly matching TRBD1 (5 bases). The germline CDR1 and CDR2 sequences are ENHRY and SYGVKD. The CDR3 totals 13 residues. Trimming removed 9 bases from V and 3 bases from J, with 11 bases in between. CDR3 in amino acids: CAIAGSPNEKLFF. CDR3 coding DNA: TGTGCCATTGCAGGGTCCCCTAATGAAAAACTGTTTTTT.